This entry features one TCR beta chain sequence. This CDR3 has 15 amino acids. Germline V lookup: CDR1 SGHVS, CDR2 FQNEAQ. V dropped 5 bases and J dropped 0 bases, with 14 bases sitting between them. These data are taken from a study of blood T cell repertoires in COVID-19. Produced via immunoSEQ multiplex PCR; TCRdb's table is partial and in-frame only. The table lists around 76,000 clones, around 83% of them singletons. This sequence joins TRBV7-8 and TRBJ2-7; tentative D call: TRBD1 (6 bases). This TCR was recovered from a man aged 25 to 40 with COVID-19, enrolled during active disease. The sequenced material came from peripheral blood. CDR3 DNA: TGTGCCAGCAGCCCGCGCAGGGACACCTCCTACGAGCAGTACTTC. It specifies CASSPRRDTSYEQYF.